The clone carrying this T cell receptor beta chain is a singleton in its sample. Antigen: not known. Assay used: immunoSEQ multiplex PCR; TCRdb lists only in-frame clones, some missing. The data show about 170,000 clones, with approximately 93% seen just once and about 4% held by the top ten. V lost 4 bases, J lost 3 bases, and 8 bases lay in between. Germline assignment: CDR1 SGHNT and CDR2 YYREEE (reference sequence). The CDR3 extends over 13 amino acids. These data originate in a study of T cell responses to AZD1222 COVID-19 vaccine. Study-level findings and limits: Among the donors, most were white British and more were female, and clonal diversity was possibly underestimated. The study found vaccine-associated CD4 TCRs spanning spike, dominant at 160-218 and 743-854. When two AZD1222 doses had been given, Spike-specific TCR breadth and depth rose. Repertoires were sampled only after the peak T cell response.

This TCR came from an adult in good health. Sequenced here: peripheral blood, sampled on day 0 of AZD1222 vaccination. The chain carries TRBV5-4 and TRBJ1-5; the D is unclear. Here the CDR3 reads CASSMAINQPQHF. DNA for the CDR3: TGTGCCAGCAGCATGGCTATCAATCAGCCCCAGCATTTT.